These T cell receptor beta chains were read from a single sample in a study of T cell responses to AZD1222 COVID-19 vaccine. Clones were read by immunoSEQ multiplex PCR, and TCRdb kept only the in-frame ones, dropping some. The table lists around 140,000 clones, over 90% of them singletons. Here the sequenced sample was peripheral blood, taken on day 0 of AZD1222 vaccination. Source of these receptors: an adult in good health. Both conserved end residues are part of each CDR3. Fields, in order: clone size, J gene, D gene, V gene, CDR3 DNA, CDR3 protein. The D gene is left open where the match is weak. Size tells how often a clone was seen (once, few, many) or the class of an expanded clone, and some rows leave it out.

>NA|TRBJ2-5|NA|TRBV15
TGTGCCACCAGCAGAGATTTCTGGGGGTTGGAGACCCAGTACTTC
CATSRDFWGLETQYF
>NA|TRBJ1-1|NA|TRBV10-3
TGTGCCATCAGTGAGTCGGTAGAGTTCGGTGAAGCTTTCTTT
CAISESVEFGEAFF
>NA|TRBJ2-1|TRBD2|TRBV3-1/TRBV3-2
TGTGCCAGCAGCCAAAGAAGCGGGGGCGATGAGCAGTTCTTC
CASSQRSGGDEQFF
>once|TRBJ2-5|NA|TRBV5-4
TGTGCGAGCAGAGGGGGAGCGGAAGCGTACCAAGAGACCCAGTACTTC
CASRGGAEAYQETQYF
>few|TRBJ1-3|TRBD1|TRBV30
TGTGCCTGGAGTGTCGGGACAGAAAGAAACACCATATATTTT
CAWSVGTERNTIYF
>NA|TRBJ2-2|TRBD1|TRBV7-9
TGTGCCAGCAGCTCCGGGACAGTCAGCACCGGGGAGCTGTTTTTT
CASSSGTVSTGELFF
>NA|TRBJ1-2|TRBD1|TRBV7-3
TGTGCCAGCAGCGAGACAGGGGCTCGCGGCTACACCTTC
CASSETGARGYTF
>NA|TRBJ1-1|NA|TRBV2
TGTGCCAGCAGTGCTAGGGGGGTCACTGAAGCTTTCTTT
CASSARGVTEAFF
>few|TRBJ1-1|TRBD1|TRBV5-4
TGTGCCAGCAGCAGCCTCTGGGGACAGGGGGCAAGGGTTGAGACTGAAGCTTTCTTT
CASSSLWGQGARVETEAFF
>NA|TRBJ2-1|TRBD2|TRBV7-8
TGTGCCAGCAGCTTACGACTAGCGGACGAGCAGTTCTTC
CASSLRLADEQFF
>NA|TRBJ2-1|TRBD2|TRBV10-1
TGCGCCAGCCCGCAGAAGGAACCGGGACTAGCGGTCACCTACAATGAGCAGTTCTTC
CASPQKEPGLAVTYNEQFF
>few|TRBJ1-6|TRBD1|TRBV2
TGTGCCAGCAGTGAGGGACAGCCAAATTCACCCCTCCACTTT
CASSEGQPNSPLHF
>NA|TRBJ2-1|NA|TRBV7-9
TGTGCCAGCAGCTTGGTCGGGAGTAGTGGTAATGAGCAGTTCTTC
CASSLVGSSGNEQFF
>NA|TRBJ2-3|NA|TRBV24-1
TGTGCCACCAGGGATTTAACAGATACGCAGTATTTT
CATRDLTDTQYF
>NA|TRBJ2-1|NA|TRBV18
TGTGCCAGCTCACCACCAGGAGACTCCTACAATGAGCAGTTCTTC
CASSPPGDSYNEQFF
>few|TRBJ1-2|NA|TRBV7-6
TGTGCCAGCAGCTTAGGGGGACGGGACGAGGAAGGCTACACCTTC
CASSLGGRDEEGYTF
>NA|TRBJ2-6|NA|TRBV7-2
TGTGCCAGCACCTCACAGGGCGGGACCTACTCTGGGGCCAACGTCCTGACTTTC
CASTSQGGTYSGANVLTF
>NA|TRBJ2-1|TRBD1|TRBV6-6
TGTGCCAGCAGTTACTTAACAGGGGCACACAATGAGCAGTTCTTC
CASSYLTGAHNEQFF
>NA|TRBJ2-3|NA|TRBV9
TGTGCCAGCAGCGTAGCTGGAGGGCCGGCGTTGGGCACAGATACGCAGTATTTT
CASSVAGGPALGTDTQYF
>NA|TRBJ1-1|NA|TRBV28
TGTGCCAGCAGGAAACAGGGTTTGCTGGGCGCTTTCTTT
CASRKQGLLGAFF
>NA|TRBJ1-6|NA|TRBV4-3
TGCGCCAGCAGCCACAACCGGGGCCTGGGTTCACCCCTCCACTTT
CASSHNRGLGSPLHF
>NA|TRBJ2-7|NA|TRBV19
TGTGCCAGTAGTATAGATTCACAGGGAGGCGAGCAGTACTTC
CASSIDSQGGEQYF
>NA|TRBJ1-1|NA|TRBV29-1
TGCAGCGGTTGGGGTATGGCAGGCAGTAAAGGGGTGAACACTGAAGCTTTCTTT
CSGWGMAGSKGVNTEAFF
>NA|TRBJ1-5|NA|TRBV6-5
TGTGCCAGCAAAATAAGGGAGTATAGCAATCAGCCCCAGCATTTT
CASKIREYSNQPQHF
>NA|TRBJ2-1|NA|TRBV15
TGTGCCACCAGCAGAGCCGGGGGAGCCCTTGACAATGAGCAGTTCTTC
CATSRAGGALDNEQFF
>NA|TRBJ1-1|NA|TRBV19
TGTGCCAGTAGTAAGGGCAGGGGTCTCGTTGGCACTGAAGCTTTCTTT
CASSKGRGLVGTEAFF